Listed below are T cell receptor beta chains from one sample, sequenced in a study of long-term antiretroviral therapy in people with HIV. This table comes from immunoSEQ multiplex PCR, and its TCRdb copy is limited to in-frame clones, with some not included. The table lists more than 20,000 clones, less than 90% of them singletons. Sample: unsorted PBMCs, taken 1.9 years after starting antiretroviral therapy. Every receptor here comes from a woman in her forties or fifties with HIV. CDR3s include the opening cysteine and the closing phenylalanine or tryptophan. A D gene is named only where the DNA matches it firmly. Size tells how often a clone was seen (once, few, many) or the class of an expanded clone, and some rows leave it out.

j_call clone_size d_call v_call cdr3_aa cdr3_nt
TRBJ1-2 NA NA TRBV7-8 CASSSTYGYTF TGTGCCAGCAGCTCGACATATGGCTACACCTTC
TRBJ2-7 NA TRBD1 TRBV4-1 CASSQAGTVSYEQYF TGCGCCAGCAGCCAAGCCGGGACAGTTTCCTACGAGCAGTACTTC
TRBJ1-2 NA TRBD1 TRBV19 CASSGQGYGYTF TGTGCCAGTAGTGGACAGGGTTATGGCTACACCTTC
TRBJ2-1 NA NA TRBV7-6 CASSLQGEGYNEQFF TGTGCCAGCAGCTTACAGGGGGAGGGTTACAATGAGCAGTTCTTC
TRBJ2-1 NA TRBD2 TRBV5-5 CASSLATSGGYNEQFF TGTGCCAGCAGCTTGGCCACTAGCGGGGGATACAATGAGCAGTTCTTC
TRBJ2-7 NA NA TRBV7-2 CASSLSGVYEQYF TGTGCCAGCAGCTTATCAGGGGTCTACGAGCAGTACTTC
TRBJ2-5 NA TRBD2 TRBV7-7 CASSPSGGQETQYF TGTGCCAGCAGCCCCTCGGGGGGCCAAGAGACCCAGTACTTC
TRBJ2-7 once NA TRBV7-2 CASSVTRREQYF TGTGCCAGCAGCGTGACTAGACGCGAGCAGTACTTC
TRBJ2-7 NA NA TRBV11-2 CASSLDIFGTRGYEQYF TGTGCCAGCAGCTTAGATATATTTGGGACGAGGGGCTACGAGCAGTACTTC
TRBJ1-5 NA NA TRBV28 CASLRMGGNQPQHF TGTGCCAGCCTTAGGATGGGAGGCAATCAGCCCCAGCATTTT
TRBJ2-5 NA NA TRBV7-6 CASSKVRAYQETQYF TGTGCCAGCAGCAAGGTGCGGGCTTACCAAGAGACCCAGTACTTC
TRBJ2-3 NA NA TRBV28 CASRSSYNTQYF TGTGCCAGCAGGTCCTCGTACAATACGCAGTATTTT
TRBJ2-1 NA NA TRBV7-9 CASSTEGGYNEQFF TGTGCCAGCAGCACCGAGGGGGGTTACAATGAGCAGTTCTTC
TRBJ2-7 NA TRBD2 TRBV10-3 CATLLAGAYEQYF TGTGCCACCTTATTAGCGGGGGCCTACGAGCAGTACTTC
TRBJ1-2 NA NA TRBV27 CASSLRTGPNYGYTF TGTGCCAGCAGTTTAAGGACCGGACCTAACTATGGCTACACCTTC
TRBJ2-5 once NA TRBV4-1 CASSQTSPGAQETQYF TGCGCCAGCAGCCAGACTAGTCCTGGGGCGCAAGAGACCCAGTACTTC
TRBJ2-3 NA NA TRBV4-3 CASSQDWAAGNWDTDTQYF TGCGCCAGCAGCCAAGATTGGGCAGCCGGAAATTGGGACACAGATACGCAGTATTTT
TRBJ2-7 few TRBD1 TRBV7-9 CASSLQGQREQYF TGTGCCAGCAGCCTACAGGGGCAAAGGGAGCAGTACTTC
TRBJ2-2 NA NA TRBV5-6 CASSLDVGGVAGELFF TGTGCCAGCAGCTTGGATGTGGGCGGGGTGGCCGGGGAGCTGTTTTTT
TRBJ2-3 NA NA TRBV5-1 CASSLAGSRAGTDTQYF TGCGCCAGCAGCTTGGCCGGCTCCCGCGCGGGCACAGATACGCAGTATTTT
TRBJ2-1 NA TRBD2 TRBV7-3 CASSRTSGGPYEQFF TGTGCCAGCAGCCGGACTAGCGGGGGGCCCTATGAGCAGTTCTTC
TRBJ1-5 few TRBD1 TRBV18 CASSLLGTGGPQPQHF TGTGCCAGCTCACTCTTGGGGACAGGGGGCCCTCAGCCCCAGCATTTT
TRBJ1-1 NA NA TRBV9 CASSAGANVNTEAFF TGTGCCAGCAGCGCCGGAGCGAACGTGAACACTGAAGCTTTCTTT
TRBJ1-4 few NA TRBV5-6 CASSLGAMKKLFF TGTGCCAGCTCCCTGGGGGCGATGAAAAAACTGTTTTTT
TRBJ1-3 NA NA TRBV7-2 CASSSSRSGNTIYF TGTGCCAGCAGCTCAAGCAGGAGCGGAAACACCATATATTTT
TRBJ2-7 few NA TRBV4-1 CASSRGGAGEQYF TGCGCCAGCAGCCGAGGGGGGGCGGGTGAGCAGTACTTC
TRBJ1-6 NA NA TRBV6-1 CASSEVTSPLHF TGTGCCAGCAGTGAAGTTACTTCACCCCTCCACTTT
TRBJ2-7 NA NA TRBV28 CASSQGYEQYF TGTGCCAGCAGCCAGGGGTACGAGCAGTACTTC
TRBJ2-7 NA TRBD2 TRBV5-1 CASSPAPRTSGGLRHGSYEQYF TGCGCCAGCAGCCCGGCCCCGAGGACTAGCGGGGGCCTGAGGCATGGCTCCTACGAGCAGTACTTC
TRBJ2-7 NA NA TRBV19 CASSMGQRHEQYF TGTGCCAGTAGTATGGGACAAAGGCACGAGCAGTACTTC
TRBJ2-7 NA TRBD1 TRBV27 CASSFETGQTYEQYF TGTGCCAGCAGTTTTGAGACGGGACAGACCTACGAGCAGTACTTC
TRBJ1-2 NA NA TRBV30 CAVLEGTLGYTF TGTGCCGTGCTAGAGGGGACCCTTGGCTACACCTTC
TRBJ1-5 NA NA TRBV4-3 CASSQEPYSNQPQHF TGCGCCAGCAGCCAAGAACCTTATAGCAATCAGCCCCAGCATTTT